Listed here are 23 T cell receptor beta chains from one sample, sequenced in a study of identifying expanded T cells in peripheral blood. Using immunoSEQ multiplex PCR, the repertoire was profiled, and TCRdb retains in-frame clones only, with some absent. Seen here are about 82,000 clones, approximately 90% observed once, and the top ten hold less than 9.5%. The specimen was blood. These receptors were obtained from a person aged 18 to 69 in good health.

This chain links TRBV7-9 with TRBJ2-2; no definite D call. Per the germline V gene, CDR1 is SEHNR and CDR2 is FQNEAQ (reference sequence). Trimming left V 0 bases short and J 0 bases short, with 5 bases between. CDR3 length equals 15 residues. CDR3 amino acids: CASSLAGSNTGELFF. CDR3 coding DNA: TGTGCCAGCAGCTTAGCGGGATCGAACACCGGGGAGCTGTTTTTT.

This chain uses TRBV19 with TRBJ2-7; D unresolved. Trimming shortened V by 4 bases and J by 1 base, and 8 bases separated the two germline ends. Germline V gene sequence: CDR1 LNHDA, CDR2 SQIVND (reference sequence). This CDR3 is built from 13 residues. The CDR3 sequence is CASSKAGSYEQYF. CDR3 nucleotide sequence: TGTGCCAGTAGTAAGGCAGGATCCTACGAGCAGTACTTC. The entire variable domain, with the rest obtained from reference TRBV19 and TRBJ2-7, is as follows: DGGITQSPKYLFRKEGQNVTLSCEQNLNHDAMYWYRQDPGQGLRLIYYSQIVNDFQKGDIAEGYSVSREKKESFPLTVTSAQKNPTAFYLCASSKAGSYEQYFGPGTRLTVT.

This chain joins TRBV5-4 and TRBJ2-5, with a possible D match to TRBD2 (6 bases). Germline loops: CDR1 SGHNT, CDR2 YYREEE (reference sequence). This CDR3 comprises 15 residues. Trimming took 9 bases from V and 3 from J, leaving 21 bases between them. CDR3 DNA sequence: TGTGCCACCGCGAGCGAGGAGGGGTTCGAAGAGACCCAGTACTTC. Translating it yields CATASEEGFEETQYF.

This sequence joins TRBV2 and TRBJ2-1; 7 bases align to TRBD2. The CDR3 has 16 residues. The germline V gene encodes CDR1 SNHLY and CDR2 FYNNEI. The V gene end was trimmed by 3 bases and the J gene end by 3 bases; junction bases not matched to a gene: 8. As DNA, the CDR3 is TGTGCCAGCAGTGATCCTGGGGGGGGAATCTACAATGAGCAGTTCTTC. Its protein product is CASSDPGGGIYNEQFF.

The genes are TRBV11-2 and TRBJ1-6, with a tentative D call TRBD1 (5 bases). The CDR3 length is 14 residues. The V end lost 2 bases, the J end lost 8 bases, and 10 bases lay between the germline ends. Germline V CDR1 and CDR2: SGHAT, FQNNGV. CDR3 loop: CASSLWGIDSPLHF. CDR3 in DNA: TGTGCCAGCAGCTTATGGGGGATCGATTCACCCCTCCACTTT.

This clone was observed a single time. The chain is built from TRBV7-8 and TRBJ2-1; D ambiguous. This CDR3 spans 16 amino acids. CDR1 and CDR2 from the germline V gene are SGHVS and FQNEAQ. V lost 1 base and J 8 bases, leaving 18 bases between the germline ends. The CDR3 spells CASSLVPTPTRYEQFF. Written as DNA, the CDR3 is TGTGCCAGCAGCTTAGTCCCCACCCCTACCCGGTATGAGCAGTTCTTC.

The gene calls are TRBV6-5 and TRBJ2-3, with D perhaps matching TRBD2 (6 bases). The ends were cut back, 2 bases at V and 1 base at J, with 13 bases in the middle. Germline assignment: CDR1 MNHEY and CDR2 SVGAGI. This CDR3 has 16 amino acids. CDR3 in amino acids: CASSYLRASGTDTQYF. In DNA, the CDR3 is TGTGCCAGCAGTTACCTCCGAGCTAGCGGCACAGATACGCAGTATTTT.

J is TRBJ1-1 and V is TRBV6-6; 7 nucleotides match TRBD1. The ends lost 5 bases at V and 4 bases at J; junction bases unmatched: 1. The CDR3 sequence is 12 residues long. Germline loops: CDR1 MNHNY, CDR2 SVGAGI (reference sequence). As DNA, the CDR3 is TGTGCCAGCAGTCCAGGGGGCACTGAAGCTTTCTTT. It encodes CASSPGGTEAFF.

The chain links TRBV19 to TRBJ1-2; no firm D call. The germline V gene has CDR1 LNHDA and CDR2 SQIVND (reference sequence). Trimming cost V 3 bases and J 8 bases, with 10 bases left between them. This CDR3 has 12 amino acids. DNA for the CDR3: TGTGCCAGTAGTATCACCCAAGGCGGCTACACCTTC. Its protein product is CASSITQGGYTF.

The V call is TRBV19, the J call TRBJ2-7; D tentatively fits TRBD1 or TRBD2 (7 bases each). Trimming left V 5 bases short and J 3 bases short, with 32 bases between. The CDR3 has 20 amino acids. Germline values: CDR1 LNHDA, CDR2 SQIVND (reference sequence). The CDR3 reads CASSYLNQGGASPGFYEQYF. The CDR3, as DNA: TGTGCCAGTAGTTATCTAAACCAGGGGGGGGCGTCCCCGGGGTTCTACGAGCAGTACTTC.

The rearrangement joins TRBV30 to TRBJ2-3; 10 nucleotides match TRBD1. Trimming removed 5 bases from V and 6 bases from J; junction bases left unmatched: 5. The germline CDR1 and CDR2 sequences are GTSNPN and SVGIG (reference sequence). CDR3 size: 13 residues. The CDR3 DNA reads as TGTGCCTGGGGGACAGGGGTGGTGGATACGCAGTATTTT. It yields the protein CAWGTGVVDTQYF.

The chain combines TRBV21-1 with TRBJ2-2; the DNA was not used to check the table's D call, TRBD2. TRBV21-1 is a pseudogene. The CDR3 loop spans 15 amino acids. The CDR3, as DNA: TGTGCCAGCAAAAGAGCGGGAGCGAACACCGGGGAGCTGTTTTTT. Residues: CASKRAGANTGELFF.

The rearrangement joins TRBV6-1 to TRBJ1-5; D might be TRBD1 (5 bases). The V end lost 8 bases, the J end lost 0 bases, and 14 bases lay between the germline ends. Germline CDR1 is MNHNS and CDR2 is SASEGT. CDR3 length: 15 residues. CDR3 residues: CASALGQASNQPQHF. As DNA, the CDR3 is TGTGCCAGCGCTCTAGGACAAGCTAGCAATCAGCCCCAGCATTTT.

V gene TRBV7-5 combines with J gene TRBJ1-1; TRBD1 was called by the table and not checked on the DNA. TRBV7-5 is a recognized pseudogene. The CDR3 totals 15 residues. The CDR3 sequence: CVRSLRTDMNTEAFF. As DNA, the CDR3 is TGTGTCAGAAGCTTAAGGACAGACATGAACACTGAAGCTTTCTTT.

The chain joins TRBV5-1 to TRBJ1-1, with 7 bases that match TRBD1. Germline loops: CDR1 SGHRS, CDR2 YFSETQ. Losses at the gene ends were 2 bases for V and 3 bases for J; bases not matched to a gene: 10. This CDR3 has 16 amino acids. The CDR3 coding sequence is TGCGCCAGCAGCTTACTAGCAGGGGGTTTGGACACTGAAGCTTTCTTT. Translated, it gives CASSLLAGGLDTEAFF.

The chain recombines TRBV5-4 with TRBJ2-1; 12 positions agree with TRBD1. This CDR3 is 19 amino acids long. Germline lookup yields CDR1 SGHNT and CDR2 YYREEE (reference sequence). With 0 bases clipped from V and 1 base from J, the junction kept 8 bases outside the gene matches. The CDR3 loop is CASSLAGQGAQGSYNEQFF. CDR3 DNA: TGTGCCAGCAGCTTGGCGGGACAGGGGGCGCAGGGATCCTACAATGAGCAGTTCTTC.

The chain has TRBV9 and TRBJ1-3, with no clear D. The CDR3 length is 17 residues. Germline V gene lookup returns CDR1 SGDLS and CDR2 YYNGEE. V lost 0 bases to trimming and J lost 1 base, with 14 bases between them. DNA of the CDR3: TGTGCCAGCAGCGTAGGAGTAGGTCTTTCATCTGGAAACACCATATATTTT. Protein product: CASSVGVGLSSGNTIYF.

The DNA of the CDR3 is TGTGCCAGCAGTTTTTCCGGGAGCTCTGGAAACACCATATATTTT. This gives the protein CASSFSGSSGNTIYF. The V call is TRBV28, the J call TRBJ1-3; no firm D call. V was shortened by 3 bases and J by 0 bases, with 9 bases between the two germline ends. CDR3 length: 15 amino acids. Per the germline V gene, CDR1 is MDHEN and CDR2 is SYDVKM. The full variable domain, in which reference TRBV28 and TRBJ1-3 provide the parts outside the CDR3, is DVKVTQSSRYLVKRTGEKVFLECVQDMDHENMFWYRQDPGLGLRLIYFSYDVKMKEKGDIPEGYSVSREKKERFSLILESASTNQTSMYLCASSFSGSSGNTIYFGEGSWLTVV.

The gene calls are TRBV5-1 and TRBJ2-2, with D uncertain. The CDR3 extends over 13 amino acids. With 6 bases removed from V and 2 bases from J, the gap between germline ends came to 8 bases. CDR1 and CDR2 from the germline V gene are SGHRS and YFSETQ. The CDR3 DNA sequence: TGCGCCAGCAATGACGACAACACCGGGGAGCTGTTTTTT. Translating gives CASNDDNTGELFF.

Notes on this clone: Germline is not matched at one junction end, which may reflect a read error. The chain couples TRBV5-1 to TRBJ2-7, with TRBD2 identical over 13 bases. CDR1 is SGHRS and CDR2 is YFSETQ in the germline V gene. The CDR3 contains 15 residues. CDR3 nucleotide sequence: TGCGCCGGCAGCCTTGGACTAGCGGGAGCGGACGAGCAGTACTTC. Protein product: CAGSLGLAGADEQYF.

This clone was observed once. The chain recombines TRBV30 with TRBJ1-3; TRBD1 matches at 7 bases. The J segment lost 0 bases and the V segment lost 3 bases, leaving 5 bases of the junction unmatched. CDR1 GTSNPN and CDR2 SVGIG come from the germline V gene (reference sequence). The CDR3 is 15 residues long. CDR3 sequence: CAWSPGTDSGNTIYF. CDR3 sequence (DNA): TGTGCCTGGAGCCCAGGGACAGACTCTGGAAACACCATATATTTT.

This chain uses TRBV15 with TRBJ2-7; a possible D gene is TRBD2 (5 bases). This CDR3 is built from 14 residues. The V and J ends lost 1 base and 6 bases respectively, with 13 bases between them. CDR1 and CDR2 from the germline V gene are LNHNV and YYDKDF (reference sequence). In DNA form, the CDR3 reads TGTGCCACCAGCAGAGTAGGATGGGCGGGCGAGCAGTACTTC. Its protein is CATSRVGWAGEQYF.

This chain uses TRBV19 with TRBJ2-1; D unclear. V was trimmed by 6 bases and J by 2 bases, leaving 14 bases between them. The CDR3 is made up of 15 amino acids. Germline V gives CDR1 LNHDA, CDR2 SQIVND (reference sequence). The DNA for the CDR3 is TGTGCCAGTAGCGGGTCCTTCATGCCCTACAATGAGCAGTTCTTC. This encodes CASSGSFMPYNEQFF.